Described below is a single T cell receptor beta chain sequence and its context. Its antigen remains unknown. This sample is part of a study of beta chain features in type 1 diabetes. Study-wide background: In all, around 100,000,000 sorted cells from all samples were analyzed.

Investigators reverse transcribed all isolated RNA, so they sequenced expressed TCRB transcripts. Average reads for naive, central memory and regulatory T cell samples were several million. Data came from immunoSEQ multiplex PCR; TCRdb stores just in-frame clones and leaves some out. The sample contains 200,000 to 250,000 clones, 68% of which appear only once. Germline CDR1 is SQVTM and CDR2 is ANQGSEA. V was clipped by 7 bases and J by 4 bases, with 13 bases between them. The CDR3 is made up of 13 amino acids. Study conclusions and caveats: Insertion counts at VDJ junctions were lower in type 1 diabetes patients, who also showed more deletions there.

This receptor was obtained from a man aged 25-45 years in good health. Specimen: naive CD4+ T cells from blood. The chain combines TRBV29-1 with TRBJ2-2; no firm D call. CDR3 protein: CSAARQSTGELFF. The DNA of the CDR3 is TGCAGCGCAGCTCGGCAGTCCACCGGGGAGCTGTTTTTT.